The present entry profiles one TCR beta chain with its context. The data stem from a study of control samples from healthy donors and cancer patients. The repertoire was sequenced with immunoSEQ multiplex PCR; TCRdb's copy has only in-frame clones and lacks some. The profile shows around 110,000 clones, 88% of them singletons. The trim removed 3 bases at V and 6 bases at J, leaving 1 base unmatched. The CDR3 has 12 residues. Looked up from germline, CDR1 is SGHTA and CDR2 is FQGNSA. The sequencing sample was made of blood. This clonotype originated in a woman in her 70s in good health. The chain carries TRBV7-2 and TRBJ1-2, with 7 bases aligning to TRBD1. CDR3 sequence: CASSFQGDGYTF. The DNA for the CDR3 is TGTGCCAGCAGCTTTCAGGGGGATGGCTACACCTTC.